This TCR beta chain was captured by sequencing in a study of naive and memory T cell subsets. Study-wide results and caveats: Findings for naive and memory subsets could not be checked against ground truth. Activation and differentiation may alter RNA-based TCR counts.

The CDR3 covers 14 residues. In germline, CDR1 is SQVTM, CDR2 ANQGSEA. J lost 1 base, V lost 1 base, and 3 bases had no gene match. Both TRBC1 and TRBC2 were covered by a beta constant-region primer of two equimolar oligonucleotides. TCRdb ran MiXCR on the UMI-ligation and nested PCR reads and lists one entry per CDR3 protein. The sample contains roughly 140,000 distinct CDR3 sequences, over 15% of which appear only once. In regard to this clonotype: Its specificity is not known.

The receptor's source is a human donor in good health. The chain carries TRBV29-1 and TRBJ1-2, with 7 bases lining up with TRBD1. The material sequenced was naive CD4+ T cells from blood. CDR3 residues: CSVEGQGFNYGYTF. CDR3 DNA sequence: TGCAGCGTTGAAGGACAGGGATTTAACTATGGCTACACCTTC.